The clone carrying this TCR beta chain was recorded only once. This specimen comes from a study of blood T cell repertoires in COVID-19. In the study overall: The samples span acute and convalescent COVID-19 from the United States, Italy and Spain. Nucleic acid was either cDNA or gDNA, and it came from T cells, B-cell-depleted T cells, or PBMCs.

Per the original methods: Amplification of reference gene primers provided the estimated nucleated cell counts. Measured with immunoSEQ multiplex PCR; TCRdb has only the in-frame clones, and not every one. The D gene and trimming were derived from the DNA, and the V and J assignments and clone size from that table. Among fewer than 350,000 clones listed, approximately 91% were seen once. The CDR3 extends over 16 amino acids. V lost 0 bases to trimming and J lost 7 bases; unmatched junction nucleotides: 10. Looked up from germline, CDR1 is LNHDA and CDR2 is SQIVND (reference sequence). The rearrangement links TRBV19 to TRBJ1-2; TRBD1 matches 8 bases. The receptor was isolated from a man aged 18 to 30 with active or convalescent COVID-19. Sequences were obtained from peripheral blood. DNA of the CDR3: TGTGCCAGTAGTATAGATCTTATAACAGGGGGTCTTGGCTACACCTTC. It encodes CASSIDLITGGLGYTF.